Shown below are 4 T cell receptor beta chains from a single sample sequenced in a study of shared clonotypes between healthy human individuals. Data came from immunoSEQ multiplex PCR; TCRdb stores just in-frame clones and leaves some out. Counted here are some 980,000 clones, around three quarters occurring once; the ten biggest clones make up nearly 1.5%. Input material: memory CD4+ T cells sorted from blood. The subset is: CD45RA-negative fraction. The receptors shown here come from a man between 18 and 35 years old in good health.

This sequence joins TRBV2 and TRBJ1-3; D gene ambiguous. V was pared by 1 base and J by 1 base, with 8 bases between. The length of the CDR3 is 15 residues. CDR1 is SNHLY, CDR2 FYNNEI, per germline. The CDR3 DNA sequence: TGTGCCAGCAGTGAAGAGAGTGGGTCTGGAAACACCATATATTTT. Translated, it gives CASSEESGSGNTIYF.

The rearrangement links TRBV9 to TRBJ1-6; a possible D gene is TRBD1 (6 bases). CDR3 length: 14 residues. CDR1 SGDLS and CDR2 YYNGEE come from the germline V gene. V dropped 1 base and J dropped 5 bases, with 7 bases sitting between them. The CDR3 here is CASSVSGDNSPLHF. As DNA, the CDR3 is TGTGCCAGCAGCGTATCAGGGGATAATTCACCCCTCCACTTT.

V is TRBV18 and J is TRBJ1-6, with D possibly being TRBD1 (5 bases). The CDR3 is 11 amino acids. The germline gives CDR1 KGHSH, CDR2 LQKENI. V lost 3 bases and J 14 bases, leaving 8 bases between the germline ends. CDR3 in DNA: TGTGCCAGCTCACCGGGGGAGGCCCTCCACTTT. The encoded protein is CASSPGEALHF. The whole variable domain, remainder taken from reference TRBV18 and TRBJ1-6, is NAGVMQNPRHLVRRRGQEARLRCSPMKGHSHVYWYRQLPEEGLKFMVYLQKENIIDESGMPKERFSAEFPKEGPSILRIQQVVRGDSAAYFCASSPGEALHFGNGTRLTVT.

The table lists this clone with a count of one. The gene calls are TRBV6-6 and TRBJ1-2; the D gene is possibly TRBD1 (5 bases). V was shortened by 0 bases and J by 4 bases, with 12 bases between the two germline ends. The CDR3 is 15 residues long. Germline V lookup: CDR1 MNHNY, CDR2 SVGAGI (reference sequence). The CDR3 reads CASSYSTRQTYGYTF. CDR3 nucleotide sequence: TGTGCCAGCAGTTACTCGACCAGACAGACCTATGGCTACACCTTC.